This TCR beta chain was recovered during a study of cytomegalovirus exposure and HLA in healthy donors. On the study more broadly: Of 350 to 400 genotyped donors, roughly 81% grouped in the Caucasian-associated ancestry cluster.

Note on this clone: As yet, its antigen is unknown.

The PCR contained 60 Vbeta and 13 Jbeta primers. Clones were sequenced by immunoSEQ multiplex PCR, and TCRdb holds only the in-frame ones, with some missing. The table shows some 250,000 clones, with more than 75% occurring only once. CDR3 length: 8 amino acids. The donors comprised healthy bone marrow donors. Overall study results and limits: CMV serostatus stood as the only immune exposure information on hand.

Sequencing input: PBMCs. The origin of this receptor is a woman aged 40-49 years in good health and CMV-seropositive. This sequence joins TRBV3-2 and TRBJ1-4. TRBV3-2 is a pseudogene locus. The CDR3 reads CASPRLFF. The CDR3 DNA reads TGTGCCAGCCCTAGACTGTTTTTT.